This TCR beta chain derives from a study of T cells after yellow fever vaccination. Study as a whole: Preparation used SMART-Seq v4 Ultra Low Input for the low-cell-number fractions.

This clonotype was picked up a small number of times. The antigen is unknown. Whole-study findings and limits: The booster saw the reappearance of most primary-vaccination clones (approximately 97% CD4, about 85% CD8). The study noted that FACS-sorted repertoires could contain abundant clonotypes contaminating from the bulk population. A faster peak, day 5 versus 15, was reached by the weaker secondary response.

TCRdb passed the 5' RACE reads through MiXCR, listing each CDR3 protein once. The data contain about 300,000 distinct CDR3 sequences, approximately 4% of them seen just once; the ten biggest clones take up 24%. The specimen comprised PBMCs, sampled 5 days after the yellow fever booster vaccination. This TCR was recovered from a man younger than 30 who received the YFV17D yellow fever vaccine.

CDR3 DNA sequence: TGTGCCAGCAGACTAGGGCCCAACTATCACGAGCAGTACGTC. Residues: CASRLGPNYHEQYV. The chain is built from TRBV5-4 and TRBJ2-7; perhaps TRBD2 as D (5 bases). The germline CDR1 and CDR2 sequences are SGHNT and YYREEE (reference sequence). The ends were cut back, 5 bases at V and 5 bases at J, with 17 bases in the middle. This CDR3 is built from 14 residues.